The clone carrying this T cell receptor (beta chain) was seen only once. The antigen remains undetermined. Those donating, healthy Caucasian individuals from Russia, were aged about 6 to 100. CDR3 length equals 15 residues. J gave up 1 base and V 4 bases, and 5 bases lay outside the gene matches. From germline, CDR1 is SEHNR and CDR2 FQNEAQ (reference sequence). The data are from a study of blood T cells in healthy people across ages. Study results and limitations: Estimates drawn from one million T cells were deemed to understate diversity.

With a J-beta primer mix and a sample-barcoded 5' primer, a second PCR ran about 6 to 11 cycles. The template-switch adaptor, which had 12 random nucleotides, put a tag on each cDNA molecule. TCRdb redid the calling of the 5' RACE reads with MiXCR, one entry per CDR3 protein. The repertoire holds around 1,800,000 distinct CDR3 sequences, with 30% to 40% as singletons. The chain employs TRBV7-9 and TRBJ2-3; 7 positions match TRBD1. The clonotype was recovered from a human donor in good health. The sample consisted of blood. CDR3 in DNA: TGTGCCAGCAGCTCCCTCGGACAGGGCACAGATACGCAGTATTTT. Translated: CASSSLGQGTDTQYF.